One and the same sample provided the 27 T cell receptor beta chains below, sequenced in a study of shared T cell receptors in the human thymus. TCRdb's copy holds only in-frame clones and misses some; the assay was immunoSEQ multiplex PCR. The sample has 600,000 to 900,000 clones; 70% to 90% are singletons. These data were likewise used in another study, on human thymus T cells.

Sequenced material: thymocytes. These receptors were collected from a girl in the first two years of life with a congenital heart defect.

Points on this clone: A read error may account for a junction end that differs from germline. The chain carries TRBV30 and TRBJ1-1, with D possibly being TRBD1 (6 bases). The CDR3 consists of 14 residues. Looked up from germline, CDR1 is GTSNPN and CDR2 is SVGIG (reference sequence). DNA for the CDR3: TGTGCCTGGAGTGTACGGGGGAGGGACACCGGACTCTCTTTT. It encodes CAWSVRGRDTGLSF.

The rearrangement uses TRBV5-1 and TRBJ2-4, with 7 bases that match TRBD2. Germline values: CDR1 SGHRS, CDR2 YFSETQ. This CDR3 contains 18 residues. With 4 bases clipped from V and 0 bases from J, the junction kept 13 bases outside the gene matches. The CDR3 sequence is CASSLEGGRGLAKNIQYF. CDR3 coding DNA: TGCGCCAGCAGCCTGGAGGGAGGGCGTGGGTTAGCCAAAAACATTCAGTACTTC.

V is TRBV30 and J is TRBJ2-3, with no clear D. Germline CDR1 is GTSNPN and CDR2 is SVGIG (reference sequence). CDR3 length equals 13 residues. The germline V and J ends were trimmed by 8 bases and 0 bases, with 12 bases remaining between them. In nucleotides, the CDR3 is TGTGCCGGATTGTTAGCTAGCACAGATACGCAGTATTTT. Translated, it gives CAGLLASTDTQYF.

Points on this clone: Other nucleotide sequences from this sample produce the same CDR3. V usage is TRBV28 and J usage is TRBJ2-7, with TRBD1 identical over 10 bases. This CDR3 comprises 14 residues. Germline CDR1 and CDR2: MDHEN and SYDVKM. The V and J ends lost 4 bases and 7 bases, in that order; junction bases with no gene match: 7. CDR3 in DNA: TGTGCCAGCAGTTCCGGGACAGGGGCATATGAGCAGTACTTC. It specifies CASSSGTGAYEQYF. The complete variable domain, with remaining parts taken from reference TRBV28 and TRBJ2-7, reads DVKVTQSSRYLVKRTGEKVFLECVQDMDHENMFWYRQDPGLGLRLIYFSYDVKMKEKGDIPEGYSVSREKKERFSLILESASTNQTSMYLCASSSGTGAYEQYFGPGTRLTVT.

The chain couples TRBV7-3 to TRBJ2-3; 7 bases agree with TRBD2. This CDR3 contains 18 residues. The germline gives CDR1 SGHTA, CDR2 FQGTGA. The J segment lost 4 bases and the V segment lost 0 bases, leaving 13 bases of the junction unmatched. CDR3 sequence reads: CASSLTSGEPPKADTQYF. The CDR3 nucleotides read TGTGCCAGCAGCTTAACGAGCGGGGAACCCCCGAAGGCAGATACGCAGTATTTT.

This clone was seen just once. The chain joins TRBV4-1 to TRBJ1-2; a possible D gene is TRBD1 (5 bases). This CDR3 contains 15 residues. The V end lost 3 bases, the J end lost 6 bases, and 17 bases lay between the germline ends. From germline, CDR1 is MGHRA and CDR2 YSYEKL. The CDR3: CASSHRPRAVDGYTF. CDR3 nucleotide sequence: TGCGCCAGCAGCCATCGCCCCAGGGCAGTAGATGGCTACACCTTC.

The chain joins TRBV4-2 to TRBJ2-6, with D perhaps TRBD1 (5 bases). Germline CDR1 is LGHNA and CDR2 is YNFKEQ. The germline V and J ends were trimmed by 4 bases and 0 bases, with 7 bases remaining between them. The CDR3 is 15 residues long. The CDR3 DNA reads as TGTGCCAGCAGCCCCCAGGGCTCTGGGGCCAACGTCCTGACTTTC. Its translation: CASSPQGSGANVLTF.

This chain uses TRBV6-6 with TRBJ1-3; the D is unclear. This CDR3 has 15 residues. V dropped 2 bases and J dropped 0 bases, with 8 bases sitting between them. Germline CDR1 is MNHNY and CDR2 is SVGAGI (reference sequence). CDR3 protein: CASSYPHSSGNTIYF. The CDR3 DNA reads TGTGCCAGCAGTTACCCACACAGCTCTGGAAACACCATATATTTT.

The chain couples TRBV6-6 to TRBJ1-4; 10 nucleotides match TRBD1. The CDR3 runs to 16 residues. V was pared by 7 bases and J by 3 bases, with 8 bases of the junction left unmatched. Germline V gives CDR1 MNHNY, CDR2 SVGAGI (reference sequence). DNA of the CDR3: TGTGCCAGCAACTCCGGGACAGGGGCCCCTAATGAAAAACTGTTTTTT. This sequence encodes CASNSGTGAPNEKLFF.

The chain is built from TRBV6-5 and TRBJ1-2; TRBD1 agrees at 10 bases. Germline trimming cut 6 bases from V and 6 bases from J; bases unmatched to any gene: 7. This CDR3 has 14 amino acids. CDR1 and CDR2 (germline): MNHEY, SVGAGI. CDR3 DNA sequence: TGTGCCAGCAGGGCTGACAGGGGGCTGGATGGCTACACCTTC. Encoded protein: CASRADRGLDGYTF.

V is TRBV28 and J is TRBJ1-1; D unclear. V gave up 1 base and J gave up 5 bases, with 5 bases separating them. Germline CDR1 MDHEN, CDR2 SYDVKM. The CDR3 is 12 residues long. The CDR3 sequence: CASSLLRTEAFF. The CDR3 DNA follows: TGTGCCAGCAGTTTATTGCGGACTGAAGCTTTCTTT.

The chain employs TRBV4-3 and TRBJ2-2; 7 positions agree with TRBD2. The germline gives CDR1 LGHNA, CDR2 YSLEER. This CDR3 comprises 16 residues. Losses at the gene ends were 0 bases for V and 6 bases for J; bases not matched to a gene: 7. The CDR3 bases are TGCGCCAGCAGCCAAGATAGGGGCCGGGGGGCCGGGGAGCTGTTTTTT. As protein: CASSQDRGRGAGELFF.

This clone was found once. The CDR3 nucleotides are TGTGCCAGCAGTGAAGTCTACTCTAACACCGGGGAGCTGTTTTTT. Encoded protein: CASSEVYSNTGELFF. The chain is built from TRBV2 and TRBJ2-2; D is unclear. From germline, CDR1 is SNHLY and CDR2 FYNNEI. V was pared by 1 base and J by 2 bases, with 8 bases between. The CDR3 has 15 amino acids.

This sequence joins TRBV4-3 and TRBJ1-1; 10 bases are a match to TRBD1. The ends lost 3 bases at V and 7 bases at J; junction bases unmatched: 11. Per the germline V gene, CDR1 is LGHNA and CDR2 is YSLEER. The CDR3 runs to 16 residues. CDR3 protein: CASSHQGDRGRDEAFF. CDR3 bases: TGCGCCAGCAGCCACCAAGGCGACAGGGGGCGGGATGAAGCTTTCTTT.

The chain links TRBV28 to TRBJ1-1; 8 bases map to TRBD1. Germline CDR1 MDHEN, CDR2 SYDVKM. With V trimmed by 10 bases and J by 10 bases, 14 bases remained unmatched. This CDR3 region has 13 residues. The CDR3 protein is CATSLTGALAAFF. The CDR3 nucleotides are TGTGCCACCTCACTGACAGGGGCCCTGGCAGCTTTCTTT.

The chain recombines TRBV2 with TRBJ1-1; 7 positions agree with TRBD1. Trimming at V came to 9 bases and at J to 5 bases, leaving 9 bases not matched to a gene. Germline CDR1 is SNHLY and CDR2 is FYNNEI. The CDR3 has 13 amino acids. CDR3 DNA sequence: TGTGCCAGGCCGTGGGACAGAGCAACTGAAGCTTTCTTT. Encoded protein: CARPWDRATEAFF.

The sample holds a few counts of this clone. The rearrangement joins TRBV6-1 to TRBJ1-2; perhaps TRBD1 as D (6 bases). The CDR3 spans 14 residues. CDR1 is MNHNS and CDR2 is SASEGT in the germline V gene. The V end lost 2 bases, the J end lost 6 bases, and 13 bases lay between the germline ends. The CDR3 spells CASSEFRGAHGYTF. CDR3 nucleotides: TGTGCCAGCAGTGAATTCAGGGGCGCTCATGGCTACACCTTC.

J is TRBJ2-5 and V is TRBV7-2, with 7 bases fitting TRBD1. This CDR3 contains 13 residues. Per the germline V gene, CDR1 is SGHTA and CDR2 is FQGNSA. Trimming cost V 4 bases and J 5 bases; bases outside gene matches: 4. The CDR3 DNA sequence: TGTGCCAGCAGCTCCACAGGGGACGAGACCCAGTACTTC. Protein product: CASSSTGDETQYF.

The J gene is TRBJ1-5, the V gene TRBV5-1, with D hard to call. Germline CDR1 and CDR2: SGHRS and YFSETQ. Trimming removed 4 bases from V and 6 bases from J, with 11 bases in between. The CDR3 extends over 13 amino acids. This CDR3 is CASSLTVGQPQHF. The CDR3 nucleotides are TGCGCCAGCAGCCTAACAGTCGGTCAGCCCCAGCATTTT.

This clone has a handful of counts. This chain links TRBV5-1 with TRBJ1-2; no definite D call. V shed 0 bases and J shed 5 bases, with 8 bases lying between them. The germline gives CDR1 SGHRS, CDR2 YFSETQ. This CDR3 has 13 amino acids. This CDR3 is CASSLASRYGYTF. DNA for the CDR3: TGCGCCAGCAGCTTGGCTTCGAGGTATGGCTACACCTTC.

This chain joins TRBV6-5 and TRBJ1-1; possibly TRBD1 for D (6 bases). The CDR3 runs to 14 residues. From germline, CDR1 is MNHEY and CDR2 SVGAGI. Trimming removed 7 bases at V and 1 base at J, with 13 bases between. The CDR3 spells CASTYREGNTEAFF. DNA of the CDR3: TGTGCCAGCACCTACAGGGAAGGGAACACTGAAGCTTTCTTT.

The CDR3 DNA sequence: TGCGCCAGCAGCCAAGCAGCCACGGGGGGGCGGGGAGGTGGAAACACCATATATTTT. Its protein product is CASSQAATGGRGGGNTIYF. The chain couples TRBV4-1 to TRBJ1-3; maybe TRBD1 (6 bases). CDR3 size: 19 residues. Trimming shortened V by 1 base and J by 3 bases, and 22 bases separated the two germline ends. CDR1 MGHRA and CDR2 YSYEKL come from the germline V gene.

The chain joins TRBV5-1 to TRBJ1-1; D unresolved. Germline V gene sequence: CDR1 SGHRS, CDR2 YFSETQ. V lost 5 bases and J lost 1, with 3 bases in between. The CDR3 runs to 11 residues. This CDR3 is CASSRNTEAFF. CDR3 nucleotides: TGCGCCAGCAGTCGGAACACTGAAGCTTTCTTT.

This clone showed up just a few times. The sample carries other DNA sequences with the same CDR3. This chain uses TRBV9 with TRBJ1-6; D not certain. Germline V CDR1 and CDR2: SGDLS, YYNGEE. This CDR3 contains 15 residues. Trimming shortened V by 2 bases and J by 6 bases, and 12 bases separated the two germline ends. The CDR3 nucleotides read TGTGCCAGCAGCGTCAACGGGAGGCGTAATTCACCCCTCCACTTT. As protein: CASSVNGRRNSPLHF.

This clone was counted once. J is TRBJ1-1 and V is TRBV4-3, with D unclear. V shed 0 bases and J shed 8 bases, with 13 bases lying between them. CDR1 LGHNA and CDR2 YSLEER come from the germline V gene. CDR3 size: 14 residues. This chain's CDR3 is CASSQEAGQREAFF. The CDR3 coding sequence is TGCGCCAGCAGCCAAGAAGCGGGTCAGCGGGAAGCTTTCTTT.

About this clone: Other DNA sequences in the sample encode the same CDR3. The chain uses TRBV6-1 and TRBJ1-5; D unclear. The CDR3 runs 12 residues. Trimming removed 6 bases at V and 4 bases at J, with 7 bases between. Germline V CDR1 and CDR2: MNHNS, SASEGT. The CDR3 nucleotides read TGTGCCAGCAGCCCGGGTAATCAGCCCCAGCATTTT. It yields the protein CASSPGNQPQHF.

The gene calls are TRBV19 and TRBJ1-2; D perhaps matches TRBD1 (5 bases). From germline, CDR1 is LNHDA and CDR2 SQIVND (reference sequence). The CDR3 is made up of 13 amino acids. In DNA, the CDR3 is TGTGCTACTTGGGGGGGACCCTCCTATGGCTACACCTTC. Amino acid sequence: CATWGGPSYGYTF.